This T cell receptor beta chain was obtained from a study of regulatory T cells in long-lasting Graves disease. Time point of the sample: persistent/refractory GD, antithyroid drugs over 5 years with positive TRAb. RNA from PBMCs was the source of the TCR library. Researchers made TCR beta libraries by using iRepertoire HTBI primers and running Arm-PCR on CDR3 regions. TCRdb itself ran the multiplex PCR reads through MiXCR, one entry per CDR3 protein. The sample carries almost 350,000 distinct CDR3 sequences, about 20% recorded once. Of note for this clonotype: The antigen is undetermined.

The study's findings and limits: Persistent patients had more shared public clonotypes (about 2,700) than new patients (about 1,000).

Sequences were derived from peripheral blood mononuclear cells (PBMCs), sampled when the disease was refractory, from a patient treated with antithyroid drugs. This TCR was recovered from a female donor with Graves disease.

This chain's CDR3 is CASSIGDRGYDSPLHF. The CDR3 region has the DNA TGTGCCAGTAGTATCGGGGACAGGGGGTACGATTCACCCCTCCACTTT. This sequence joins TRBV19 and TRBJ1-6; 11 nucleotides agree with TRBD1. In germline, CDR1 is LNHDA, CDR2 SQIVND (reference sequence). The CDR3 length is 16 residues. V lost 3 bases, J lost 8 bases, and 6 bases stayed unmatched.